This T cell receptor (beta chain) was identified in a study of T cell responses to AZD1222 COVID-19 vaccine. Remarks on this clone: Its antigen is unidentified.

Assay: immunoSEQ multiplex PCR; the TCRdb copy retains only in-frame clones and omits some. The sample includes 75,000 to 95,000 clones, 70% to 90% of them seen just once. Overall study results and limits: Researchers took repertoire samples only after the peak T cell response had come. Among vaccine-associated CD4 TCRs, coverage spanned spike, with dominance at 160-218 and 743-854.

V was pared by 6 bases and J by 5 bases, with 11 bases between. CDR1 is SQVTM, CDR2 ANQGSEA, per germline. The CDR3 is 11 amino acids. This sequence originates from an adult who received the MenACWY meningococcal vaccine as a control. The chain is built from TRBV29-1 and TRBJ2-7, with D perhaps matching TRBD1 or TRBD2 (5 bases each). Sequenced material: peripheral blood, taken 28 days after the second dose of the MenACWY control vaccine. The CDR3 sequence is CSVGTVDEQYF. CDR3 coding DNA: TGCAGCGTCGGGACGGTCGACGAGCAGTACTTC.